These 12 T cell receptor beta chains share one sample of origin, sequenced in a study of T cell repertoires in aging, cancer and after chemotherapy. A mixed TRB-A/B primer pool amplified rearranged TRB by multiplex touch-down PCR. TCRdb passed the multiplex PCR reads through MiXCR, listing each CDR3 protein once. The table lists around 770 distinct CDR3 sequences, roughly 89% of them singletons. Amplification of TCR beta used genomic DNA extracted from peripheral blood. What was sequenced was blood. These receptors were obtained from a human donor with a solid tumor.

The DNA of the CDR3 is TGTGCCAGCAGCTCCCACGCTACTAGCGGGGGCAACGAGCAGTACTTC. It is translated as CASSSHATSGGNEQYF. V is TRBV7-9 and J is TRBJ2-7, with TRBD2 matching over 11 bases. Germline trimming cut 4 bases from V and 5 bases from J; bases unmatched to any gene: 10. This CDR3 spans 16 amino acids. Germline CDR1 SEHNR, CDR2 FQNEAQ (reference sequence).

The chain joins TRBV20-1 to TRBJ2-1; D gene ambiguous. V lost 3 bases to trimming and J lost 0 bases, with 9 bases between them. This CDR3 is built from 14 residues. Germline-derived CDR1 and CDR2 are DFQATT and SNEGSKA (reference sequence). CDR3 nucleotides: TGCAGTGCTAGTGTCGGGTCCTCCTACAATGAGCAGTTCTTC. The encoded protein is CSASVGSSYNEQFF.

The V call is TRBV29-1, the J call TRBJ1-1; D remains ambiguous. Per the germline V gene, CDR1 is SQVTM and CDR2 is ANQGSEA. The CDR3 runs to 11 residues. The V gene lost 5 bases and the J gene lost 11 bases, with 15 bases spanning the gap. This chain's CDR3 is CSVSRGLDAFF. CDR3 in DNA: TGCAGCGTTTCCCGGGGATTGGATGCTTTCTTT. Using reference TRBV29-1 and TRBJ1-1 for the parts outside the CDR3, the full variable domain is SAVISQKPSRDICQRGTSLTIQCQVDSQVTMMFWYRQQPGQSLTLIATANQGSEATYESGFVIDKFPISRPNLTFSTLTVSNMSPEDSSIYLCSVSRGLDAFFGQGTRLTVV.

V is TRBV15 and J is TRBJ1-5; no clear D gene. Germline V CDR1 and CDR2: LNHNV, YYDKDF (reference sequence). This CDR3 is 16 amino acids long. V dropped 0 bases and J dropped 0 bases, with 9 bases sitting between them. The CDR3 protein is CATSRDQQNSNQPQHF. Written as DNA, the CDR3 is TGTGCCACCAGCAGAGATCAACAGAATAGCAATCAGCCCCAGCATTTT.

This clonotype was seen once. The CDR3 DNA reads as TGTGCCAGCAGCTTCATCGACACTGTGAACACTGAAGCTTTCTTT. Protein: CASSFIDTVNTEAFF. The chain carries TRBV5-6 and TRBJ1-1; D gene uncertain. V was shortened by 2 bases and J by 0 bases, with 11 bases between the two germline ends. Per the germline V gene, CDR1 is SGHDT and CDR2 is YYEEEE. The CDR3 extends over 15 amino acids.

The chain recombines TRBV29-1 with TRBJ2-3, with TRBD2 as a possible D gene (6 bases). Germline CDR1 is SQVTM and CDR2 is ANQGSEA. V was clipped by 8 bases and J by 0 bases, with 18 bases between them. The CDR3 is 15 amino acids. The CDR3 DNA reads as TGCAGCACCAGAACAGGACTAACTAGCACAGATACGCAGTATTTT. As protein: CSTRTGLTSTDTQYF.

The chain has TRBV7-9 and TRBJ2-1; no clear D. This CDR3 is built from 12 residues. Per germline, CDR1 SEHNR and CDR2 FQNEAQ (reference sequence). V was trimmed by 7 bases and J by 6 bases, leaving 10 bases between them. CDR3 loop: CASMEGINEQFF. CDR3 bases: TGTGCCAGCATGGAAGGGATCAATGAGCAGTTCTTC.

The CDR3 DNA reads as TGTGCCAGCAGTCCCTTGACTAGCGGGAGGCCAAGCTCCTACAATGAGCAGTTCTTC. It is translated as CASSPLTSGRPSSYNEQFF. The rearrangement joins TRBV12-3 or TRBV12-4 to TRBJ2-1; 13 bases map to TRBD2. This CDR3 has 19 amino acids. J was trimmed by 0 bases and V by 5 bases; bases with no gene match: 10.

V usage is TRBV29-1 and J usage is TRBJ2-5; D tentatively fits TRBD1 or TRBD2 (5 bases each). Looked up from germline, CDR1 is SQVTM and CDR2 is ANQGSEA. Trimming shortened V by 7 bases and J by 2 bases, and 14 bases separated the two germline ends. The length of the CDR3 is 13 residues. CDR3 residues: CSAARDRQETQYF. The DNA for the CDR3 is TGCAGCGCCGCCCGGGACCGTCAAGAGACCCAGTACTTC.

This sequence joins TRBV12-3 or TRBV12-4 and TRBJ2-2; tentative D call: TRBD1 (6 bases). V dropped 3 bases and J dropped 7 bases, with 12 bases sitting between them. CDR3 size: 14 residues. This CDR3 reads CASSFRGSVGELFF. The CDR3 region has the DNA TGTGCCAGCAGTTTCAGGGGATCGGTCGGGGAGCTGTTTTTT.

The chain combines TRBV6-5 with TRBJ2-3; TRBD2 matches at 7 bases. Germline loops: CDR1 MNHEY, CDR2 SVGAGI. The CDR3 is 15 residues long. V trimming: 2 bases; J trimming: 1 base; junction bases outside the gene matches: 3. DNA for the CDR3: TGTGCCAGCAGTTACAGGGCGGGGGGCACAGATACGCAGTATTTT. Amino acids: CASSYRAGGTDTQYF.

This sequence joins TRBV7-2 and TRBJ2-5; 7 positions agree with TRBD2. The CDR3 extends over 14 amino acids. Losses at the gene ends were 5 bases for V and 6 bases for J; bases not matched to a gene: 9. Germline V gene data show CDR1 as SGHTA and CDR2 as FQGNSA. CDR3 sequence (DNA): TGTGCCAGCAGCCCCAAGCGGGATATTCAGACCCAGTACTTC. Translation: CASSPKRDIQTQYF.